This TCR beta chain emerged from a study of CD8+ T cells in alopecia areata. Extraction of RNA preceded its reverse transcription into cDNA, which served as the sequencing template. This table comes from immunoSEQ multiplex PCR, and its TCRdb copy is limited to in-frame clones, with some not included. The table includes around 50,000 clones, 96% detected once. V was clipped by 0 bases and J by 2 bases, with 14 bases between them. The CDR3 extends over 17 amino acids. CDR1 and CDR2 (germline): SGHDN, FVKESK. Isolation of CD4+ and CD8+ T cells from PBMCs was achieved by sorting. The receptor comes from a human donor with alopecia areata. The material was CD8+ T cells sorted from blood, obtained at week 0. The chain links TRBV14 to TRBJ2-1; a weak D match, TRBD2 (6 bases). As DNA, the CDR3 is TGTGCCAGCAGCCAAGAAGAAGTGGGAGGTACCTACAATGAGCAGTTCTTC. Amino acids: CASSQEEVGGTYNEQFF.